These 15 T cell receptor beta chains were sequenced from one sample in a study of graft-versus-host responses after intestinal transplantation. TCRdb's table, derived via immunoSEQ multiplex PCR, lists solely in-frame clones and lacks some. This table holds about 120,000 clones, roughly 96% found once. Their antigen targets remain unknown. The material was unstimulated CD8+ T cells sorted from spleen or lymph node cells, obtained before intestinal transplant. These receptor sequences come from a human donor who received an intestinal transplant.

The CDR3, as DNA: TGTGCCAGCAGCTTGGGGTCCATGGGCGAGCAGTACTTC. Residues: CASSLGSMGEQYF. The chain couples TRBV5-6 to TRBJ2-7; D is ambiguous. Per germline, CDR1 SGHDT and CDR2 YYEEEE. CDR3 length equals 13 residues. Deletions cut 0 bases from V and 6 bases from J, with 10 bases between.

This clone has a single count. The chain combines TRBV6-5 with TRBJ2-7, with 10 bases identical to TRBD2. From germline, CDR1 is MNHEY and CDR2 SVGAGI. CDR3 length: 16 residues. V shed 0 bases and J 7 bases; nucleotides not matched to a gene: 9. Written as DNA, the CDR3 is TGTGCCAGCAGTTACTCGATACCAGCGGGAGGGTGGGAGCAGTACTTC. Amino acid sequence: CASSYSIPAGGWEQYF.

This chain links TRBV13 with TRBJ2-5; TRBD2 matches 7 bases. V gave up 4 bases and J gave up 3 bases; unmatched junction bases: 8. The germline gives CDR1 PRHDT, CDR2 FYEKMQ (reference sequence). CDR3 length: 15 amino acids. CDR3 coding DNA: TGTGCCAGCAGCTCTCCTGACCGGGAGGAAGAGACCCAGTACTTC. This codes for CASSSPDREEETQYF. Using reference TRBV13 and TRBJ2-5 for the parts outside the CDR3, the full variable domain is AAGVIQSPRHLIKEKRETATLKCYPIPRHDTVYWYQQGPGQDPQFLISFYEKMQSDKGSIPDRFSAQQFSDYHSELNMSSLELGDSALYFCASSSPDREEETQYFGPGTRLLVL.

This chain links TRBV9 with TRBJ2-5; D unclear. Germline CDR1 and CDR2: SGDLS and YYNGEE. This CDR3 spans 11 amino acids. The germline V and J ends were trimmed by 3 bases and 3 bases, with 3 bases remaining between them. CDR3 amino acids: CASSAEETQYF. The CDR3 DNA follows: TGTGCCAGCAGCGCGGAAGAGACCCAGTACTTC.

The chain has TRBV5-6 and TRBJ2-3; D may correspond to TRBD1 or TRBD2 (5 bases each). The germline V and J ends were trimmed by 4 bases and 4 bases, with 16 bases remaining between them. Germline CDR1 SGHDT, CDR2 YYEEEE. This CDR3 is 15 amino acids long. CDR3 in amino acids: CASSEGSRWPDTQYF. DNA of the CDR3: TGTGCCAGCAGCGAGGGGAGTCGGTGGCCAGATACGCAGTATTTT. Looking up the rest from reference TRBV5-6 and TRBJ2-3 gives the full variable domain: DAGVTQSPTHLIKTRGQQVTLRCSPKSGHDTVSWYQQALGQGPQFIFQYYEEEERQRGNFPDRFSGHQFPNYSSELNVNALLLGDSALYLCASSEGSRWPDTQYFGPGTRLTVL.

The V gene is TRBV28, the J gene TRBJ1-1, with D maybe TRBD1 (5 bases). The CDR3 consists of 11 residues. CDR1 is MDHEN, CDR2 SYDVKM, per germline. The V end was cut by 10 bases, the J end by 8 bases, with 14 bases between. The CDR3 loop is CAIHRGIEAFF. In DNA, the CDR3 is TGTGCCATCCACCGGGGGATAGAAGCTTTCTTT.

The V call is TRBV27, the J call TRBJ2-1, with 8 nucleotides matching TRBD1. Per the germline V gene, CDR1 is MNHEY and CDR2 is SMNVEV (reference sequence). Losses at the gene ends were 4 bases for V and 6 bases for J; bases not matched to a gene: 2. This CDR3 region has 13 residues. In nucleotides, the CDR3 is TGTGCCAGCAGTTACGACAGGGGCAATGAGCAGTTCTTC. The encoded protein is CASSYDRGNEQFF.

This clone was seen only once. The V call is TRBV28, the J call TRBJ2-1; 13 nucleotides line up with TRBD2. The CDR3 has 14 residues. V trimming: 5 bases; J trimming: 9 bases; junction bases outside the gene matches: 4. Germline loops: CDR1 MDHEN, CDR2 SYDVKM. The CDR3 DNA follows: TGTGCCAGCAGTGTGGGACTAGCGGGAACTGAGCAGTTCTTC. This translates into CASSVGLAGTEQFF.

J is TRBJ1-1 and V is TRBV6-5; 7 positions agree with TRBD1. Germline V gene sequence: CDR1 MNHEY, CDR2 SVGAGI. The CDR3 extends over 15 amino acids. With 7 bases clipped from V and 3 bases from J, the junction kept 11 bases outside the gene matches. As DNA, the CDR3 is TGTGCCAGCAACGACAGGGAGCGTCGGGACACTGAAGCTTTCTTT. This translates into CASNDRERRDTEAFF.

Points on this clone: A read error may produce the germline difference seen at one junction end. The CDR3 sequence is CASSSPGLVGPRDF. The CDR3 nucleotides are TGTGCCAGCAGTTCACCGGGACTAGTAGGTCCCAGGGACTTC. The V and J genes are TRBV28 and TRBJ2-5; 8 nucleotides line up with TRBD2. The CDR3 sequence is 14 residues long. Germline CDR1 is MDHEN and CDR2 is SYDVKM.

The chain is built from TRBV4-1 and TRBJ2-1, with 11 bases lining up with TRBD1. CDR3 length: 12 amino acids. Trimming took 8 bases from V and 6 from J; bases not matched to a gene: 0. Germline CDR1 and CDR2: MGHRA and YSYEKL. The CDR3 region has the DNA TGCGCCAGCGGGACAGGGGGCAATGAGCAGTTCTTC. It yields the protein CASGTGGNEQFF.

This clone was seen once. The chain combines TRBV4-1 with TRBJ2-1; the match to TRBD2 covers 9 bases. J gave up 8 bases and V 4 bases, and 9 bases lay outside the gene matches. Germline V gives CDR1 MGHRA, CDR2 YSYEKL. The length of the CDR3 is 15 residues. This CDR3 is CASSLRRLAEDEQFF. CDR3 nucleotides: TGCGCCAGCAGCCTAAGAAGACTAGCGGAGGATGAGCAGTTCTTC.

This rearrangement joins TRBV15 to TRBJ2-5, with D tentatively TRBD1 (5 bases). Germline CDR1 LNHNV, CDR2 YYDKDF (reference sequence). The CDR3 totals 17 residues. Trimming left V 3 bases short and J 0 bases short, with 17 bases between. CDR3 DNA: TGTGCCACCAGCAGCCTCGACAGAGCCTTTTACCAAGAGACCCAGTACTTC. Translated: CATSSLDRAFYQETQYF.

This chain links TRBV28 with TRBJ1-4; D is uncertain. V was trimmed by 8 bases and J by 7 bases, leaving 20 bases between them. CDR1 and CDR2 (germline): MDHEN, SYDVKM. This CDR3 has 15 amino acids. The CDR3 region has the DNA TGTGCCAGCTCCTGGGGTTTCAGAGTGGGTGAAAAACTGTTTTTT. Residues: CASSWGFRVGEKLFF.

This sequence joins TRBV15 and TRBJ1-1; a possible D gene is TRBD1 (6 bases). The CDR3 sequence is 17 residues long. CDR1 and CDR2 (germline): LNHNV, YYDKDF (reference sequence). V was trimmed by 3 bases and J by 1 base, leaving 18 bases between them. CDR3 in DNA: TGTGCCACCAGCAGCAAAGCGATACAGGGTGGGAACACTGAAGCTTTCTTT. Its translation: CATSSKAIQGGNTEAFF.